This entry features one TCR beta chain sequence. Its antigen is as yet unknown. PCR primers comprised 60 Vbeta and 13 Jbeta primers. Measured with immunoSEQ multiplex PCR; TCRdb has only the in-frame clones, and not every one. The repertoire includes 75,000 to 90,000 clones, 9.5% to 13% of them detected once, and around 26% sits in the top ten. These data are taken from a study of cytomegalovirus exposure and HLA in healthy donors. Looked up from germline, CDR1 is MGHRA and CDR2 is YSYEKL. Trimming pared 9 bases from V and 7 bases from J, leaving 24 bases between. The CDR3 loop spans 16 amino acids. Broader study findings: By a later analysis, the bulk of CMV-associated TCR beta chains appeared HLA-restricted. Prior analysis indicated that the majority of TCR beta V segments exhibited productivity approximately 90% or approximately 30% of the time.

This clonotype was obtained from a man between 60 and 75 years old in good health and CMV-seropositive. The chain carries TRBV4-1 and TRBJ2-2, with D tentatively TRBD2 (7 bases). Sample: PBMCs. The CDR3 coding sequence is TGCGCCAGTAGGGACGTAGGGGGGGTTCCGGGCGGGGAGCTGTTTTTT. Translation: CASRDVGGVPGGELFF.